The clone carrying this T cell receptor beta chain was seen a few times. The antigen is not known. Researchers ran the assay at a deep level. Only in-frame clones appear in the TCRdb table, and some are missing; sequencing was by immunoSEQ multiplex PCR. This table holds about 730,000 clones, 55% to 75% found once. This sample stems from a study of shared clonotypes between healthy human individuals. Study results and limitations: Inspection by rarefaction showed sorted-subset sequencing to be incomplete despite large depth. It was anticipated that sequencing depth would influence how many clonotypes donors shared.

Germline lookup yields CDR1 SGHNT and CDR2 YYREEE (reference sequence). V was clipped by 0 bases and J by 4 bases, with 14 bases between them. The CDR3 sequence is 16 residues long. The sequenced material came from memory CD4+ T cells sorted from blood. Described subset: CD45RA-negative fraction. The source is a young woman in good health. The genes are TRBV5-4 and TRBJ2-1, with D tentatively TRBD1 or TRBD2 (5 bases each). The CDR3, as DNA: TGTGCCAGCAGCTTGGAGTGGGACCCAGTATACAATGAGCAGTTCTTC. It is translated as CASSLEWDPVYNEQFF.